The 22 T cell receptor beta chains given below trace back to one sample, sequenced in a study of beta chain features in type 1 diabetes. The entirety of the isolated RNA underwent reverse transcription, so expressed TCRB transcripts were sequenced. The protocol was immunoSEQ multiplex PCR, while the TCRdb copy is restricted to in-frame clones and leaves out a portion. The data show about 140,000 clones, 6.5% to 8.5% seen once. Sequencing used central memory CD4+ T cells from blood. These TCRs come from a woman in her twenties or thirties in good health.

This clone came up a few times. The genes are TRBV19 and TRBJ2-3, with a weak D call TRBD1 (5 bases). This CDR3 contains 16 residues. Trimming stripped 7 bases from V and 1 base from J, with 18 bases between. From germline, CDR1 is LNHDA and CDR2 SQIVND (reference sequence). The CDR3 DNA sequence: TGTGCCAGTAAGTCCGAAGTTTGGGGCCGCACAGATACGCAGTATTTT. This sequence encodes CASKSEVWGRTDTQYF.

This clone came up a few times. This chain connects TRBV6-6 to TRBJ2-7; D may be TRBD1 (6 bases). This CDR3 region has 14 residues. Germline CDR1 and CDR2: MNHNY and SVGAGI (reference sequence). Deletions cut 7 bases from V and 2 bases from J, with 15 bases between. CDR3 in amino acids: CASMHSRGAYEQYF. The CDR3 nucleotides read TGTGCCAGCATGCATAGCAGGGGAGCCTACGAGCAGTACTTC.

This clone was seen a few times. The chain couples TRBV9 to TRBJ1-3, with D unclear. Germline loops: CDR1 SGDLS, CDR2 YYNGEE. Trimming stripped 0 bases from V and 0 bases from J, with 7 bases between. The CDR3 contains 15 residues. In DNA form, the CDR3 reads TGTGCCAGCAGCGTAGCTATATCCTCTGGAAACACCATATATTTT. It is translated as CASSVAISSGNTIYF.

V gene TRBV20-1 combines with J gene TRBJ2-1; D is possibly TRBD1 (6 bases). CDR3 length equals 11 residues. Germline V gene lookup returns CDR1 DFQATT and CDR2 SNEGSKA (reference sequence). V lost 2 bases to trimming and J lost 12 bases, with 11 bases between them. The CDR3 region is CSARWSQGQFF. The CDR3 coding sequence is TGCAGTGCTAGATGGTCACAGGGGCAGTTCTTC.

The chain has TRBV14 and TRBJ1-4; no clear D. Looked up from germline, CDR1 is SGHDN and CDR2 is FVKESK. This CDR3 region has 13 residues. Trimming took off 4 bases at V and 4 bases at J, with 7 bases between the two ends. The CDR3 reads CASSRRGNEKLFF. Written as DNA, the CDR3 is TGTGCCAGCAGCCGGCGAGGTAATGAAAAACTGTTTTTT.

This clone was counted between two and nine times. The rearrangement joins TRBV9 to TRBJ1-1; D may be TRBD1 (6 bases). Germline V gene sequence: CDR1 SGDLS, CDR2 YYNGEE. The CDR3 has 16 residues. Trimming removed 0 bases from V and 7 bases from J, with 19 bases in between. This CDR3 is CASSVARGGVGDEAFF. The CDR3 bases are TGTGCCAGCAGCGTAGCCAGGGGTGGTGTGGGGGATGAAGCTTTCTTT.

The rearrangement joins TRBV7-3 to TRBJ2-3, with 7 bases identical to TRBD2. There are 15 residues in the CDR3. After removal of 5 bases from V and 4 bases from J, the junction contained 9 bases not matched to a gene. Germline V gene data show CDR1 as SGHTA and CDR2 as FQGTGA. The CDR3 is CASSRSGSLSDTQYF. The DNA of the CDR3 is TGTGCCAGCAGCCGTAGCGGGTCCTTATCAGATACGCAGTATTTT.

This clone was detected a few times. The rearrangement joins TRBV7-2 to TRBJ2-3; possibly TRBD2 for D (5 bases). CDR1 and CDR2 from the germline V gene are SGHTA and FQGNSA. V was shortened by 0 bases and J by 5 bases, with 9 bases between the two germline ends. The CDR3 spans 14 residues. The chain's CDR3 is CASSLAGGKDTQYF. The CDR3, as DNA: TGTGCCAGCAGCTTAGCCGGAGGAAAAGATACGCAGTATTTT. The full variable domain, in which reference TRBV7-2 and TRBJ2-3 provide the parts outside the CDR3, is GAGVSQSPSNKVTEKGKDVELRCDPISGHTALYWYRQSLGQGLEFLIYFQGNSAPDKSGLPSDRFSAERTGGSVSTLTIQRTQQEDSAVYLCASSLAGGKDTQYFGPGTRLTVL.

The rearrangement joins TRBV30 to TRBJ2-7, with TRBD1 as a possible D gene (6 bases). The CDR3 is 14 residues long. Trimming shortened V by 2 bases and J by 4 bases, and 15 bases separated the two germline ends. CDR1 is GTSNPN, CDR2 SVGIG, per germline (reference sequence). This CDR3 is CAWSFGQSRYEQYF. The CDR3 nucleotides read TGTGCCTGGAGTTTCGGACAGTCTAGGTACGAGCAGTACTTC.

V and J are TRBV27 and TRBJ2-7; 10 bases line up with TRBD2. This CDR3 contains 19 residues. In germline, CDR1 is MNHEY, CDR2 SMNVEV (reference sequence). V lost 5 bases, J lost 3 bases, and 19 bases stayed unmatched. CDR3 region: CASSPLKTGTSAAFYEQYF. The CDR3 bases are TGTGCCAGCAGTCCACTCAAGACCGGGACTAGCGCTGCGTTCTACGAGCAGTACTTC.

This clone has just a few counts. The gene calls are TRBV7-2 and TRBJ2-4; 13 bases fit TRBD2. Germline V lookup: CDR1 SGHTA, CDR2 FQGNSA. The CDR3 totals 17 residues. With V trimmed by 5 bases and J by 6 bases, 10 bases remained unmatched. The CDR3 spells CASSLSRTSGRGNIQYF. The CDR3 nucleotides are TGTGCCAGCAGCCTATCTAGAACTAGCGGGAGGGGAAACATTCAGTACTTC.

This clone has ten or more counts. J is TRBJ1-1 and V is TRBV2; 7 nucleotides match TRBD1. The CDR3 loop spans 15 amino acids. Trimming cost V 5 bases and J 1 base; bases outside gene matches: 7. Germline values: CDR1 SNHLY, CDR2 FYNNEI. The CDR3 protein is CASSSQGTENTEAFF. CDR3 nucleotide sequence: TGTGCCAGCAGTTCCCAAGGGACAGAGAACACTGAAGCTTTCTTT. The variable domain in full, with the rest retrieved from reference TRBV2 and TRBJ1-1, is EPEVTQTPSHQVTQMGQEVILRCVPISNHLYFYWYRQILGQKVEFLVSFYNNEISEKSEIFDDQFSVERPDGSNFTLKIRSTKLEDSAMYFCASSSQGTENTEAFFGQGTRLTVV.

This clone was observed a few times. This CDR3 is CASSPPGHQNTEAFF. The CDR3 DNA follows: TGTGCCAGCAGTCCCCCGGGACACCAGAACACTGAAGCTTTCTTT. The chain is built from TRBV28 and TRBJ1-1; possible D gene TRBD1, 6 bases. In germline, CDR1 is MDHEN, CDR2 SYDVKM. The V gene lost 5 bases and the J gene lost 1 base, with 14 bases spanning the gap. The CDR3 is 15 amino acids.

This clone was observed a handful of times. V usage is TRBV19 and J usage is TRBJ2-5; 14 bases align to TRBD2. CDR1 and CDR2 (germline): LNHDA, SQIVND (reference sequence). V was pared by 4 bases and J by 2 bases, with 6 bases of the junction left unmatched. This CDR3 has 17 amino acids. The DNA of the CDR3 is TGTGCCAGTAGTAGTGGACTAGCGGGAGGAGAGCAAGAGACCCAGTACTTC. Protein sequence: CASSSGLAGGEQETQYF.

This chain connects TRBV10-3 to TRBJ2-1, with TRBD2 identical over 7 bases. This CDR3 is built from 17 residues. V shed 8 bases, J shed 0 bases, and the junction held 13 bases outside the gene matches. The V gene's germline CDR1 is ENHRY and CDR2 SYGVKD. This CDR3 reads CAISGESGKTSYNEQFF. CDR3 bases: TGTGCCATCTCCGGAGAGAGCGGGAAAACCTCCTACAATGAGCAGTTCTTC.

This clone was counted a few times. This chain uses TRBV11-2 with TRBJ2-1; TRBD2 matches 12 bases. This CDR3 region has 16 residues. Germline CDR1 and CDR2: SGHAT and FQNNGV. The ends lost 2 bases at V and 7 bases at J; junction bases unmatched: 6. CDR3 amino acids: CASSLIPTSGRNEQFF. The DNA for the CDR3 is TGTGCCAGCAGCTTAATTCCGACTAGCGGGAGAAATGAGCAGTTCTTC.

The rearrangement uses TRBV7-4 and TRBJ2-5; TRBD2 agrees at 7 bases. The CDR3 sequence is 17 residues long. Germline trimming cut 4 bases from V and 0 bases from J; bases unmatched to any gene: 11. Germline V lookup: CDR1 SGHVT, CDR2 SQSDAQ. The CDR3 protein is CASSSEHPLADQETQYF. The CDR3 DNA follows: TGTGCCAGCAGCTCGGAACACCCTCTAGCGGACCAAGAGACCCAGTACTTC.

This chain connects TRBV27 to TRBJ2-7; no reliable D call. The CDR3 loop spans 13 amino acids. Germline CDR1 reads MNHEY; CDR2 reads SMNVEV (reference sequence). V lost 6 bases and J 1 base, leaving 10 bases between the germline ends. The CDR3 sequence is CASRSRLSYEQYF. The CDR3 nucleotides read TGTGCCAGCAGGTCCAGGCTTTCCTACGAGCAGTACTTC.

This chain's CDR3 is CAGRVSGASTDTQYF. The CDR3 nucleotides read TGTGCAGGGAGGGTTAGCGGAGCTAGCACAGATACGCAGTATTTT. The chain has TRBV7-9 and TRBJ2-3; 7 nucleotides match TRBD2. This CDR3 spans 15 amino acids. CDR1 is SEHNR, CDR2 FQNEAQ, per germline (reference sequence).

This clone was picked up many times. The chain has TRBV18 and TRBJ2-1; 7 positions agree with TRBD2. Germline-derived CDR1 and CDR2 are KGHSH and LQKENI. The CDR3 totals 15 residues. V trimming: 2 bases; J trimming: 4 bases; junction bases outside the gene matches: 5. CDR3 loop: CASSPSAGFYNEQFF. The DNA for the CDR3 is TGTGCCAGCTCACCATCAGCGGGATTTTACAATGAGCAGTTCTTC.

This clone was seen more than once but under ten times. The V and J genes are TRBV7-2 and TRBJ2-7, with D hard to call. CDR3 length: 15 amino acids. Germline V gene lookup returns CDR1 SGHTA and CDR2 FQGNSA. Trimming cost V 6 bases and J 2 bases, with 17 bases left between them. The CDR3 DNA is TGTGCCAGCAGACTCTCTAGTTCCGCTACCTACGAGCAGTACTTC. Its protein product is CASRLSSSATYEQYF.

This chain links TRBV2 with TRBJ1-2; 10 bases fit TRBD1. CDR3 length: 14 residues. Losses at the gene ends were 6 bases for V and 2 bases for J; bases not matched to a gene: 3. The germline gives CDR1 SNHLY, CDR2 FYNNEI. DNA for the CDR3: TGTGCCAGCAGCCGGGACAGGGGCAACTATGGCTACACCTTC. Its protein product is CASSRDRGNYGYTF.